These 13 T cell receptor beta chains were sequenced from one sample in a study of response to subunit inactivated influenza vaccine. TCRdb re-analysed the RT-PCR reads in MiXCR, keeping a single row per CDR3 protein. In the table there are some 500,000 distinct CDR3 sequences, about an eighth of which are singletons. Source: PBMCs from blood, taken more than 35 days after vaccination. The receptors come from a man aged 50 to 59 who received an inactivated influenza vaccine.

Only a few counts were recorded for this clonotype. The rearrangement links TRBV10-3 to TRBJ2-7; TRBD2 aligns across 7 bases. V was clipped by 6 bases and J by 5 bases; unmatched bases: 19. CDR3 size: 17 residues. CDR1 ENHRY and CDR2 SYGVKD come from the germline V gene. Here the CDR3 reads CAISQGMAGEKSHEQYF. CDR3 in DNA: TGTGCCATCAGCCAAGGGATGGCGGGAGAAAAGTCCCACGAGCAGTACTTC.

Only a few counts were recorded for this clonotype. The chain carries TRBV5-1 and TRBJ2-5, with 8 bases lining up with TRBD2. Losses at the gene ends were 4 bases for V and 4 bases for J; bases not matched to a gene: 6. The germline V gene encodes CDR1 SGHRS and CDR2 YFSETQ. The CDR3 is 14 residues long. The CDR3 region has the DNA TGCGCCAGCAGCCCCGGGGGGGATTCAGAGACCCAGTACTTC. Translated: CASSPGGDSETQYF. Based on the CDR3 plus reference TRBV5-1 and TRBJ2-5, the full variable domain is KAGVTQTPRYLIKTRGQQVTLSCSPISGHRSVSWYQQTPGQGLQFLFEYFSETQRNKGNFPGRFSGRQFSNSRSEMNVSTLELGDSALYLCASSPGGDSETQYFGPGTRLLVL.

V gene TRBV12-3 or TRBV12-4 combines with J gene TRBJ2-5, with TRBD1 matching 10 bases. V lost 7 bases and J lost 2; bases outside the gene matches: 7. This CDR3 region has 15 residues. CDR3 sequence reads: CASIGTGAAQETQYF. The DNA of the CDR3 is TGTGCCAGCATTGGGACAGGGGCCGCACAAGAGACCCAGTACTTC.

The CDR3: CASSLARGLNYNEQFF. The CDR3 DNA follows: TGTGCCAGCAGCTTAGCGCGGGGACTCAATTACAATGAGCAGTTCTTC. V usage is TRBV7-2 and J usage is TRBJ2-1; D possibly corresponds to TRBD2 (6 bases). CDR3 length: 16 residues. Germline V lookup: CDR1 SGHTA, CDR2 FQGNSA. Trimming removed 0 bases from V and 4 bases from J, with 13 bases in between. Combining the CDR3 with reference TRBV7-2 and TRBJ2-1 gives the whole variable domain GAGVSQSPSNKVTEKGKDVELRCDPISGHTALYWYRQSLGQGLEFLIYFQGNSAPDKSGLPSDRFSAERTGGSVSTLTIQRTQQEDSAVYLCASSLARGLNYNEQFFGPGTRLTVL.

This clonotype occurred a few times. The CDR3 DNA sequence: TGTGCCAGCAGCTTAGAAACAGCCTCTGGAAACACCATATATTTT. Encoded protein: CASSLETASGNTIYF. The genes are TRBV7-2 and TRBJ1-3; D gene ambiguous. The germline gives CDR1 SGHTA, CDR2 FQGNSA. This CDR3 spans 15 amino acids. V lost 1 base and J 0 bases, leaving 7 bases between the germline ends.

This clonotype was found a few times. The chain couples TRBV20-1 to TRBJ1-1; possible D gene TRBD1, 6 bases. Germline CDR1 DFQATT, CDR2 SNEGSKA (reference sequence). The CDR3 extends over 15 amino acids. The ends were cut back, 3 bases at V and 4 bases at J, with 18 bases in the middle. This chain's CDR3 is CSARLGGSDITEAFF. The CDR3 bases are TGCAGTGCTAGGCTGGGGGGCTCCGATATCACTGAAGCTTTCTTT.

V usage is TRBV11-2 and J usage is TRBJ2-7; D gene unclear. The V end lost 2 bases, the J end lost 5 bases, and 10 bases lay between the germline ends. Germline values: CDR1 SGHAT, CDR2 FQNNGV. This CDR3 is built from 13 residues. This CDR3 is CASSLSNGHEQYF. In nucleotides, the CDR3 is TGTGCCAGCAGCTTATCAAACGGGCACGAGCAGTACTTC.

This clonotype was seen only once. The CDR3 sequence: CSARVLGGPNTGELFF. The CDR3, as DNA: TGCAGTGCTAGAGTCTTAGGGGGACCTAACACCGGGGAGCTGTTTTTT. The V and J genes are TRBV20-1 and TRBJ2-2; the D gene is possibly TRBD1 (6 bases). The ends were cut back, 1 base at V and 2 bases at J, with 14 bases in the middle. Germline assignment: CDR1 DFQATT and CDR2 SNEGSKA (reference sequence). The CDR3 is 16 residues long.

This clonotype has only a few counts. The CDR3 protein is CATSRVNEQFF. The CDR3 coding sequence is TGTGCCACATCCCGGGTCAATGAGCAGTTCTTC. V and J are TRBV12-3 or TRBV12-4 and TRBJ2-1; D remains ambiguous. The CDR3 runs to 11 residues. V gave up 10 bases and J gave up 6 bases, with 10 bases separating them.

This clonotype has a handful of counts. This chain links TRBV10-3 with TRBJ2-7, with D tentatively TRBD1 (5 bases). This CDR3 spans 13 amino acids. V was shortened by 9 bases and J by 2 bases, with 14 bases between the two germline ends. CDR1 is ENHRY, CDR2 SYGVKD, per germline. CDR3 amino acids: CAIGAAVTYEQYF. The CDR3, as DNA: TGTGCCATAGGGGCGGCAGTGACCTACGAGCAGTACTTC.

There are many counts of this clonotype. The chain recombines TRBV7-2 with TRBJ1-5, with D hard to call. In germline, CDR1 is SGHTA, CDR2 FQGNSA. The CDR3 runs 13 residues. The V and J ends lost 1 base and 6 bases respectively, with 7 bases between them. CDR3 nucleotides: TGTGCCAGCAGCTTAGTGGAGGGTCAGCCCCAGCATTTT. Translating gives CASSLVEGQPQHF.

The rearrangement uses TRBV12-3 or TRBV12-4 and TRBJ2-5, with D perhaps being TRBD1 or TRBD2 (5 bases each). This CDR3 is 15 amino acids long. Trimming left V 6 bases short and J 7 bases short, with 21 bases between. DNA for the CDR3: TGTGCCAGCAGGAATACCGGGACCTCGAGGCTGACCCAGTACTTC. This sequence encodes CASRNTGTSRLTQYF.

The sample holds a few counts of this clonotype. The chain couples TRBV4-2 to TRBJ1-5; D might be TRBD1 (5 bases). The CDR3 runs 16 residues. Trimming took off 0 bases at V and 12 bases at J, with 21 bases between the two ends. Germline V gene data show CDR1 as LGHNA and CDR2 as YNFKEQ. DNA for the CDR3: TGTGCCAGCAGCCAAGAGACTACAGGCCCCCAAGTTGTCCAGCATTTT. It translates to CASSQETTGPQVVQHF.